This TCR beta chain is from a study of cytomegalovirus exposure and HLA in healthy donors. This clone appeared once. Its matching antigen is unknown. The germline V gene has CDR1 SEHNR and CDR2 FQNEAQ (reference sequence). CDR3 size: 13 residues. Trimming stripped 3 bases from V and 4 bases from J, with 9 bases between. General study points: The authors later found HLA-associated TCR beta chains more clonally expanded than equally common others.

The PCR had 60 Vbeta and 13 Jbeta primers. Clones were sequenced by immunoSEQ multiplex PCR, and TCRdb holds only the in-frame ones, with some missing. The repertoire holds about 110,000 clones, roughly 80% seen once, with 22% in the top ten. This clonotype originated in a man aged 30-40 years in good health and CMV-seropositive. Sequenced sample: PBMCs. The chain employs TRBV7-9 and TRBJ1-1; weak D call: TRBD1 (5 bases). The CDR3 is CASSFIGATEAFF. For the CDR3, the DNA is TGTGCCAGCAGCTTTATAGGGGCCACTGAAGCTTTCTTT.